Listed below are T cell receptor beta chains from one sample, sequenced in a study of blood T cell repertoires in COVID-19. TCRdb's table, derived via immunoSEQ multiplex PCR, lists solely in-frame clones and lacks some. The data show more than 95,000 clones, 75% to 90% seen once. What was sequenced was peripheral blood. The receptor set was obtained from a woman older than 75 with COVID-19, enrolled during active disease. Each CDR3 is given with its conserved first and last residue. The D gene is left open where the match is weak. Clone size is stated in some rows and not others, as once, few, many or a class when expanded.

D gene	J gene	clone size	V gene	CDR3 DNA	CDR3 protein
TRBD1	TRBJ2-7	NA	TRBV6-5	TGTGCCACCCGGGGGACAGGGATTTCCTACGAGCAGTACTTC	CATRGTGISYEQYF
NA	TRBJ2-7	NA	TRBV3-1/TRBV3-2	TGTGCCAGCAGCCTCCAAGGGTTGGGGCTTTACGAGCAGTACTTC	CASSLQGLGLYEQYF
NA	TRBJ1-5	few	TRBV9	TGTGCCAGCAGCGTAGCTGGGGGGGATAGCCAGCCCCAGCATTTT	CASSVAGGDSQPQHF
NA	TRBJ2-3	once	TRBV9	TGTGCCAGCAGCGCTCCCGGGGTAGGGGATACGCAGTATTTT	CASSAPGVGDTQYF
TRBD1	TRBJ2-1	NA	TRBV10-3	TGTGCCATCAGTCTCGGGACAGACTACAATGAGCAGTTCTTC	CAISLGTDYNEQFF
TRBD1	TRBJ1-1	NA	TRBV6-2/TRBV6-3	TGTGCCAGCAGCCGAACAACAGGGGGACTGAACACTGAAGCTTTCTTT	CASSRTTGGLNTEAFF
NA	TRBJ2-2	NA	TRBV9	TGTGCCAGCAGCGTAGGGGCTTTGAACACCGGGGAGCTGTTTTTT	CASSVGALNTGELFF
TRBD1	TRBJ1-2	NA	TRBV19	TGTGCCAGTAGTCTACAGAGGGACAGGGAATATGGCTACACCTTC	CASSLQRDREYGYTF
NA	TRBJ1-4	once	TRBV4-3	TGCGCCAGCAGCCAGGATCGGTCTGTCGACGCAGGGAAAGAAAAACTGTTTTTT	CASSQDRSVDAGKEKLFF
NA	TRBJ2-4	NA	TRBV3-1/TRBV3-2	TGTGCCAGCAGCCAGAGGACAGGGAGGGTGGACATTCAGTACTTC	CASSQRTGRVDIQYF
TRBD2	TRBJ2-5	NA	TRBV6-2/TRBV6-3	TGTGCCAGCAGTTACCGAGCGGGATGGGAGACCCAGTACTTC	CASSYRAGWETQYF
NA	TRBJ1-1	NA	TRBV28	TGTGCCGGCGCGGCGGGCCTGAACACTGAAGCTTTCTTT	CAGAAGLNTEAFF
NA	TRBJ2-6	once	TRBV5-8	TGTGCCAGCAGCTTGCGCTCTGGGGCCAACGTCCTGACTTTC	CASSLRSGANVLTF
NA	TRBJ1-2	medium-sized	TRBV28	TGTGCCAGCAGCCCCGGACAGAACTATGGCTACACCTTC	CASSPGQNYGYTF
NA	TRBJ2-5	NA	TRBV29-1	TGCAGCATTAGCGGAGAGGGGCCACAAGAGACCCAGTACTTC	CSISGEGPQETQYF
NA	TRBJ1-1	once	TRBV18	TGTGCCAGCTCACCTGACAGAACCAACACTGAAGCTTTCTTT	CASSPDRTNTEAFF
NA	TRBJ2-7	NA	TRBV9	TGTGCCAGCAGCGTAGAGAGCGGGCCAACCTACGAGCAGTACTTC	CASSVESGPTYEQYF
TRBD1	TRBJ1-5	few	TRBV2	TGTGCCAGCAGACAGGGGGCTCAGCCCCAGCATTTT	CASRQGAQPQHF
NA	TRBJ2-3	NA	TRBV24-1	TGTGCCACCGCGGATGCGGTAGATACGCAGTATTTT	CATADAVDTQYF
NA	TRBJ2-3	NA	TRBV6-2/TRBV6-3	TGTGCCAGCAGCGCCCAGGGCGGGACCACAGATACGCAGTATTTT	CASSAQGGTTDTQYF
TRBD2	TRBJ2-1	NA	TRBV6-2/TRBV6-3	TGTGCCAGCAGTTACTTGGGGACTAGCGGGAGTAAGGAGCAGTTCTTC	CASSYLGTSGSKEQFF
NA	TRBJ1-4	NA	TRBV19	TGTGCCGCCAGGACAGCTAATGAAAAACTGTTTTTT	CAARTANEKLFF
TRBD1	TRBJ1-4	NA	TRBV6-5	TGTGCCAGTGGGAGCATTGGGACAGGGAGTGAAAAACTGTTCTTT	CASGSIGTGSEKLFF
TRBD2	TRBJ2-1	NA	TRBV27	TGTGCCAGCAGTTTCGGCCTAGCGGGATCAGTAAATGAGCAGTTCTTC	CASSFGLAGSVNEQFF
NA	TRBJ1-3	NA	TRBV5-1	TGCGCCAGCAGCTTGGCCTCTCCTGGAAACACCATATATTTT	CASSLASPGNTIYF
TRBD1	TRBJ1-2	NA	TRBV6-5	TGTGCCAGCAGTTTGGGACAGTACTATGGCTACACCTTC	CASSLGQYYGYTF
NA	TRBJ2-7	NA	TRBV14	TGTGCCAGCAGCCAACGGAGCTCCTACGAGCAGTACTTC	CASSQRSSYEQYF
NA	TRBJ2-2	NA	TRBV7-9	TGTGCCAGCCAACGGGGGGCCCCAAACACCGGGGAGCTGTTTTTT	CASQRGAPNTGELFF
TRBD1	TRBJ2-7	NA	TRBV16	TGTGCCAGCAGCCACTCGGGACAGGGAACTTACGAGCAGTACTTC	CASSHSGQGTYEQYF
NA	TRBJ1-4	NA	TRBV7-2	TGTGCCAGCAGCTTAGGGGGGCCTTTTGAAAAACTGTTTTTT	CASSLGGPFEKLFF
TRBD1	TRBJ1-6	NA	TRBV28	TGTGCCAGCAGCAACTTGGGACAGGGAAATAATTCACCCCTCCACTTT	CASSNLGQGNNSPLHF
TRBD2	TRBJ2-2	NA	TRBV3-1/TRBV3-2	TGTGCCAGCAGCCGATCACCGATAGCGGGAACCGGGGAGCTGTTTTTT	CASSRSPIAGTGELFF
NA	TRBJ1-6	NA	TRBV28	TGTGCCAGCAGTGCCGCCCAGGGCCCTACCTCACCCCTCCACTTT	CASSAAQGPTSPLHF
NA	TRBJ2-4	NA	TRBV14	TGTGCCAGCAGCCAAGATTGGCAGGGCGACATTCAGTACTTC	CASSQDWQGDIQYF
NA	TRBJ2-2	NA	TRBV11-2	TGTGCCAGCAGCTCCTTAGGGGCCGGGGAGCTGTTTTTT	CASSSLGAGELFF
NA	TRBJ2-1	NA	TRBV7-9	TGTGCCGGAGGACGGAGTACCTACAATGAGCAGTTCTTC	CAGGRSTYNEQFF
TRBD2	TRBJ2-5	NA	TRBV6-5	TGTGCCAGCAGTTACTCGAGCGGGAGAGGCGAGACCCAGTACTTC	CASSYSSGRGETQYF
TRBD1	TRBJ2-7	NA	TRBV5-1	TGCGCCAGCAGCACAGGGGGCGGCGAGCAGTACTTC	CASSTGGGEQYF
TRBD2	TRBJ2-3	NA	TRBV9	TGTGCCAGCAGCGTTACTAGCGGGAGATCAGATACGCAGTATTTT	CASSVTSGRSDTQYF
NA	TRBJ1-6	NA	TRBV12-3/TRBV12-4	TGTGCCAGCAGTTTTACGAGTTCACCCCTCCACTTT	CASSFTSSPLHF
NA	TRBJ1-1	NA	TRBV28	TGTGCCAGCAGGCCCGGACAGATGAACACTGAAGCTTTCTTT	CASRPGQMNTEAFF
NA	TRBJ2-7	NA	TRBV7-2	TGTGCCAGCAGCCCCCAACAGGGTAGCTACGAGCAGTACTTC	CASSPQQGSYEQYF
TRBD2	TRBJ2-2	NA	TRBV9	TGTGCCAGCAGCGCCCGGGGGGAGACCGGGGAGCTGTTTTTT	CASSARGETGELFF
TRBD2	TRBJ2-5	once	TRBV19	TGTGCCAGTAGTACCGGGACTAGCGGGAGGGAGACCCAGTACTTC	CASSTGTSGRETQYF
TRBD2	TRBJ2-1	NA	TRBV29-1	TGCAGCGAAATCCTAGCGGGAGGTTTTATGGGGTATGAGCAGTTCTTC	CSEILAGGFMGYEQFF
NA	TRBJ1-1	NA	TRBV25-1	TGTGCCAGCAGTCGATCAGGGATGAACACTGAAGCTTTCTTT	CASSRSGMNTEAFF
NA	TRBJ2-7	few	TRBV7-9	TGTGCCAGCAGCTTGACAGATGACGAGCAGTACTTC	CASSLTDDEQYF
NA	TRBJ2-7	NA	TRBV28	TGTGCCAGCAGCCTTAGCGGAAGCTCCTACGAGCAGTACTTC	CASSLSGSSYEQYF
NA	TRBJ1-1	NA	TRBV10-3	TGTGCCATCACCGAAAGGGAGGGTTTGACTGAAGCTTTCTTT	CAITEREGLTEAFF
NA	TRBJ2-1	NA	TRBV6-6	TGTGCCAGCAGTTTAGACGGGGGCTCCTACAATGAGCAGTTCTTC	CASSLDGGSYNEQFF
NA	TRBJ1-4	NA	TRBV24-1	TGTGCCACCAGTGATCCCGGGAGCAATAATGAAAAACTGTTTTTT	CATSDPGSNNEKLFF
NA	TRBJ2-7	NA	TRBV6-1	TGTGCCAGCAGTGAAGCCAAATACGAGCAGTACTTC	CASSEAKYEQYF
NA	TRBJ1-2	NA	TRBV18	TGTGCCAGCTCACCACGCCCTGACTCCCTCTATGGCTACACCTTC	CASSPRPDSLYGYTF
NA	TRBJ1-1	few	TRBV7-2	TGTGCCAGCAGATCCCTCAGGAACACTGAAGCTTTCTTT	CASRSLRNTEAFF